Presented here are 10 T cell receptor beta chains from one specimen sequenced in a study of radiotherapy plus CTLA-4 blockade in lung cancer. Profiled with immunoSEQ multiplex PCR; TCRdb holds only in-frame clones, not every one. The repertoire holds 90,000 to 130,000 clones, with approximately 77% as singletons. Specimen: peripheral blood, collected from a patient treated with radiotherapy plus ipilimumab. All receptors derive from a human donor with non-small cell lung cancer that progressed on radiotherapy plus ipilimumab. Some clones in this sample may be carry-over from other donors' samples.

This chain connects TRBV28 to TRBJ2-3, with D possibly TRBD2 on 5 matching bases. The CDR3 contains 12 residues. Germline assignment: CDR1 MDHEN and CDR2 SYDVKM. V was cut by 6 bases and J by 3 bases, with 7 bases left in between. In DNA, the CDR3 is TGTGCCAGCAGGAGGGATACAGATACGCAGTATTTT. This sequence encodes CASRRDTDTQYF.

This chain connects TRBV29-1 to TRBJ2-4, with D maybe TRBD2 (5 bases). Per germline, CDR1 SQVTM and CDR2 ANQGSEA. The CDR3 consists of 15 residues. Trimming removed 5 bases at V and 1 base at J, with 15 bases between. CDR3 region: CSVKTARGAKNIQYF. The CDR3 nucleotides are TGCAGCGTTAAAACAGCCCGCGGGGCCAAAAACATTCAGTACTTC. Full variable domain (missing parts from reference TRBV29-1 and TRBJ2-4): SAVISQKPSRDICQRGTSLTIQCQVDSQVTMMFWYRQQPGQSLTLIATANQGSEATYESGFVIDKFPISRPNLTFSTLTVSNMSPEDSSIYLCSVKTARGAKNIQYFGAGTRLSVL.

The table lists this clone with a count of one. One end of the junction fails to match germline, which may point to a read error. The chain is built from TRBV5-1 and TRBJ1-2; a weak D match, TRBD1 (5 bases). The CDR3 totals 12 residues. In germline, CDR1 is SGHRS, CDR2 YFSETQ. The CDR3 reads CASSWWYRRMPF. The CDR3 region has the DNA TGCGCCAGCAGCTGGTGGTACAGGAGGATGCCGTTC. Filled out from reference TRBV5-1 and TRBJ1-2, the complete variable domain reads KAGVTQTPRYLIKTRGQQVTLSCSPISGHRSVSWYQQTPGQGLQFLFEYFSETQRNKGNFPGRFSGRQFSNSRSEMNVSTLELGDSALYLCASSWWYRRMPFGSGTRLTVV.

The chain couples TRBV14 to TRBJ2-2, with a possible D match to TRBD1 (6 bases). The CDR3 length is 14 residues. Trimming shortened V by 4 bases and J by 3 bases, and 9 bases separated the two germline ends. Germline CDR1 is SGHDN and CDR2 is FVKESK. The CDR3 coding sequence is TGTGCCAGCAGCCGGGGGACATACACCGGGGAGCTGTTTTTT. Amino acids: CASSRGTYTGELFF. Supplemented by reference TRBV14 and TRBJ2-2, the full variable domain reads EAGVTQFPSHSVIEKGQTVTLRCDPISGHDNLYWYRRVMGKEIKFLLHFVKESKQDESGMPNNRFLAERTGGTYSTLKVQPAELEDSGVYFCASSRGTYTGELFFGEGSRLTVL.

The chain is built from TRBV18 and TRBJ2-1, with a weak D call TRBD1 (6 bases). Germline assignment: CDR1 KGHSH and CDR2 LQKENI. V was trimmed by 3 bases and J by 5 bases, leaving 20 bases between them. This CDR3 region has 17 residues. DNA for the CDR3: TGTGCCAGCTCACCCTTTTGGGGGCCCGAAGCCGACAATGAGCAGTTCTTC. Translated, it gives CASSPFWGPEADNEQFF.

The CDR3: CATSLRREGDYGYTF. The CDR3 bases are TGTGCCACCAGCTTGAGACGTGAAGGGGACTATGGCTACACCTTC. This chain joins TRBV15 and TRBJ1-2, with TRBD1 as a possible D gene (5 bases). CDR1 and CDR2 (germline): LNHNV, YYDKDF (reference sequence). The V end lost 5 bases, the J end lost 3 bases, and 16 bases lay between the germline ends. The CDR3 spans 15 residues.

This chain links TRBV7-8 with TRBJ1-1, with unresolved D. Trimming cost V 1 base and J 3 bases, with 6 bases left between them. CDR1 and CDR2 from the germline V gene are SGHVS and FQNEAQ. The CDR3 totals 13 residues. As DNA, the CDR3 is TGTGCCAGCAGCTTAGAGGTATACACTGAAGCTTTCTTT. Translation: CASSLEVYTEAFF.

The V and J genes are TRBV11-2 and TRBJ2-7; D perhaps matches TRBD1 (5 bases). V was cut by 1 base and J by 8 bases, with 15 bases left in between. The CDR3 has 14 residues. CDR1 is SGHAT and CDR2 is FQNNGV in the germline V gene. In DNA, the CDR3 is TGTGCCAGCAGCTTAGCCCTCTCCAGACAGAAGCAGTACTTC. It codes for CASSLALSRQKQYF.

J is TRBJ1-4 and V is TRBV9; D not resolved. There are 13 residues in the CDR3. Germline-derived CDR1 and CDR2 are SGDLS and YYNGEE. V was shortened by 0 bases and J by 7 bases, with 7 bases between the two germline ends. The CDR3 loop reads CASSVGPVEKLFF. CDR3 in DNA: TGTGCCAGCAGCGTAGGCCCGGTTGAAAAACTGTTTTTT.

This clone was observed a handful of times. The V gene is TRBV5-1, the J gene TRBJ1-5, with D possibly being TRBD1 (6 bases). The CDR3 runs 17 residues. Trimming shortened V by 2 bases and J by 2 bases, and 17 bases separated the two germline ends. CDR1 is SGHRS and CDR2 is YFSETQ in the germline V gene. In DNA, the CDR3 is TGCGCCAGCAGCTTACATGAACTAGGGGGTGGCAATCAGCCCCAGCATTTT. Its protein product is CASSLHELGGGNQPQHF.